Listed here are 3 T cell receptor beta chains from one sample, sequenced in a study of T cell changes during pregnancy in multiple sclerosis. Produced via immunoSEQ multiplex PCR; TCRdb's table is partial and in-frame only. The sample yields around 40,000 clones, about 92% seen once. This material consisted of CD8+ T cells from peripheral blood mononuclear cells, taken before pregnancy. These receptors were obtained from a female donor with multiple sclerosis, enrolled in a pregnancy study.

The chain recombines TRBV7-9 with TRBJ1-2, with a weak D call TRBD1 (5 bases). The CDR3 spans 15 residues. The germline V gene has CDR1 SEHNR and CDR2 FQNEAQ (reference sequence). V was pared by 4 bases and J by 3 bases, with 15 bases between. The CDR3 loop reads CASSSPGGIDYGYTF. CDR3 bases: TGTGCCAGCAGCTCCCCGGGGGGGATCGACTATGGCTACACCTTC.

This clone was observed a single time. J is TRBJ1-3 and V is TRBV30; D is undetermined. Between the trimmed V and J ends, which lost 3 bases and 0 bases, there was a span of 9 bases. CDR3 length: 14 amino acids. The germline CDR1 and CDR2 sequences are GTSNPN and SVGIG (reference sequence). The CDR3 region is CAWRSGSSGNTIYF. The CDR3 DNA follows: TGTGCCTGGAGGTCTGGTAGCTCTGGAAACACCATATATTTT.

V usage is TRBV27 and J usage is TRBJ2-7; 7 bases fit TRBD1. Germline V gene sequence: CDR1 MNHEY, CDR2 SMNVEV (reference sequence). The CDR3 consists of 15 residues. Trimming removed 7 bases from V and 3 bases from J; junction bases left unmatched: 12. The CDR3 here is CASTAREGASYEQYF. CDR3 sequence (DNA): TGTGCCAGCACCGCCAGAGAGGGGGCTAGCTACGAGCAGTACTTC.